This record concerns one T cell receptor (beta chain) sequence. Its antigen is as yet unknown. TCRdb keeps only in-frame clones here, not all; method: immunoSEQ multiplex PCR. This sample yields about 41,000 clones, of which approximately 95% are seen a single time; 0.45% to 0.65% belongs to the top ten. This CDR3 contains 16 residues. Trimming left V 0 bases short and J 0 bases short, with 11 bases between. Germline V gene data show CDR1 as MGHRA and CDR2 as YSYEKL. This sample is drawn from a study of graft-versus-host responses after intestinal transplantation. Findings of the study overall: Circulating GvH clone levels at their peak were associated with HvG declines (early post-transplant). The authors found GvH clones in recipient marrow, some appearing first in ileum or blood.

Sequencing was performed on unstimulated CD8+ T cells sorted from spleen or lymph node cells, taken before transplant. This clonotype was obtained from a human donor who was the organ donor for an intestinal transplant. This chain links TRBV4-1 with TRBJ1-1; TRBD1 is a possible D gene (5 bases). The CDR3 is CASSQDGGIMNTEAFF. The CDR3, as DNA: TGCGCCAGCAGCCAAGATGGGGGGATCATGAACACTGAAGCTTTCTTT.